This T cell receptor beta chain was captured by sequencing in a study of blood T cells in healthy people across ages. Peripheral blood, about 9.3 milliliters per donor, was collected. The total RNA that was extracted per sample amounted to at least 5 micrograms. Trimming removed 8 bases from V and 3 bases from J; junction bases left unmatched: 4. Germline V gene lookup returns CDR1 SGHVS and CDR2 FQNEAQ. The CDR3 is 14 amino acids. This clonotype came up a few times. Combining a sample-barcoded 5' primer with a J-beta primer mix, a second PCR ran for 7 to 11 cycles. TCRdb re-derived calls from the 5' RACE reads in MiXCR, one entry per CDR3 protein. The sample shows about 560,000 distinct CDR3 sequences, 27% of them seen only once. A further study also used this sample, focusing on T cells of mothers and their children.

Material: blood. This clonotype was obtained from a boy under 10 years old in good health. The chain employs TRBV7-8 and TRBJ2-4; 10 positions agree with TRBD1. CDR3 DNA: TGTGCCAGCGGACAGGGGGTCGGCAAAAACATTCAGTACTTC. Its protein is CASGQGVGKNIQYF.